One sample yielded the 20 T cell receptor beta chains listed below, sequenced in a study of STAT5B mutations in CD4+ large granular lymphocyte leukemia. Sequencing was performed with immunoSEQ multiplex PCR; in TCRdb, only in-frame clones are kept and a portion is missing. The data show some 38,000 clones, roughly 85% seen once. What was sequenced was CD4+ T cells from blood buffy coats. The source of these receptors is a human donor in good health.

The V and J genes are TRBV5-1 and TRBJ1-2, with D hard to call. The V end was cut by 4 bases, the J end by 2 bases, with 9 bases between. The CDR3 spans 13 residues. The germline V gene encodes CDR1 SGHRS and CDR2 YFSETQ. The CDR3, as DNA: TGCGCCAGCAGCCCAGCCTCCAACTATGGCTACACCTTC. Encoded protein: CASSPASNYGYTF.

This chain links TRBV6-1 with TRBJ1-5; no firm D call. The V gene lost 7 bases and the J gene lost 9 bases, with 16 bases spanning the gap. Germline V lookup: CDR1 MNHNS, CDR2 SASEGT. CDR3 size: 13 residues. This CDR3 is CASTESPPRPQHF. The CDR3 DNA follows: TGTGCCAGCACCGAAAGCCCCCCAAGGCCCCAGCATTTT.

The chain couples TRBV10-2 to TRBJ2-1; no clear D. The V and J ends lost 7 bases and 0 bases respectively, with 16 bases between them. The CDR3 runs 16 residues. Germline V gene data show CDR1 as WSHSY and CDR2 as SAAADI. The CDR3 spells CASMGDGPSSYNEQFF. The CDR3 DNA reads TGCGCCAGCATGGGCGACGGTCCTAGCTCCTACAATGAGCAGTTCTTC.

The gene calls are TRBV10-2 and TRBJ2-7; 9 bases are shared with TRBD1. V shed 3 bases, J shed 3 bases, and the junction held 6 bases outside the gene matches. The CDR3 totals 15 residues. The germline CDR1 and CDR2 sequences are WSHSY and SAAADI. CDR3 DNA: TGCGCCAGCAGTGATGAGACAGGGGGAAACTACGAGCAGTACTTC. It is translated as CASSDETGGNYEQYF.

The CDR3, as DNA: TGTGCCAGCAGCGTCACAGGAGGATGGAACACTGAAGCTTTCTTT. Amino acids: CASSVTGGWNTEAFF. The chain is built from TRBV9 and TRBJ1-1; D perhaps matches TRBD1 (5 bases). Germline lookup yields CDR1 SGDLS and CDR2 YYNGEE. V was cut by 2 bases and J by 1 base, with 12 bases left in between. This CDR3 has 15 amino acids.

The V call is TRBV2, the J call TRBJ1-3, with unresolved D. Germline loops: CDR1 SNHLY, CDR2 FYNNEI. V dropped 3 bases and J dropped 0 bases, with 6 bases sitting between them. The CDR3 length is 14 residues. The CDR3 protein is CASSEGSSGNTIYF. CDR3 DNA: TGTGCCAGCAGTGAGGGCAGCTCTGGAAACACCATATATTTT.

In its sample, this clone was seen a few times. V and J are TRBV6-5 and TRBJ1-1, with D uncertain. This CDR3 has 11 amino acids. Germline assignment: CDR1 MNHEY and CDR2 SVGAGI. Trimming took 7 bases from V and 10 from J, leaving 13 bases between them. Here the CDR3 DNA reads TGTGCCAGCAATCAAGGCCCCGCAGCTTTCTTT. It codes for CASNQGPAAFF.

In its sample, this clone was seen a few times. V usage is TRBV4-1 and J usage is TRBJ2-1; D is undetermined. Germline CDR1 is MGHRA and CDR2 is YSYEKL. V shed 1 base and J shed 4 bases, with 14 bases lying between them. This CDR3 is built from 16 residues. The CDR3 protein is CASSQVLVASYNEQFF. The CDR3 DNA sequence: TGCGCCAGCAGCCAAGTTCTCGTAGCCTCTTACAATGAGCAGTTCTTC.

V usage is TRBV29-1 and J usage is TRBJ1-1, with D tentatively TRBD1 (5 bases). The V gene's germline CDR1 is SQVTM and CDR2 ANQGSEA. The CDR3 sequence is 13 residues long. The V and J ends lost 0 bases and 11 bases respectively, with 16 bases between them. The CDR3 DNA reads as TGCAGCGTTGAAGATCTCTCGGGGCTGGGGGCTTTCTTT. Encoded protein: CSVEDLSGLGAFF.

This clone showed up just a few times. The chain carries TRBV2 and TRBJ1-1; no clear D. Trimming cost V 6 bases and J 4 bases, with 12 bases left between them. The CDR3 runs to 13 residues. CDR1 SNHLY and CDR2 FYNNEI come from the germline V gene. The CDR3 DNA reads as TGTGCCAGCAGGGGAACAATTCTCACTGAAGCTTTCTTT. It yields the protein CASRGTILTEAFF.

The V call is TRBV19, the J call TRBJ1-5; D is undetermined. CDR1 is LNHDA and CDR2 is SQIVND in the germline V gene (reference sequence). The CDR3 has 15 amino acids. V was shortened by 5 bases and J by 2 bases, with 13 bases between the two germline ends. The CDR3 DNA reads as TGTGCCAGTAGTGAACCTAGTGATGGCAATCAGCCCCAGCATTTT. It specifies CASSEPSDGNQPQHF.

This clone showed up just a few times. The chain links TRBV7-9 to TRBJ2-7; 9 positions agree with TRBD1. The V gene's germline CDR1 is SEHNR and CDR2 FQNEAQ (reference sequence). The CDR3 has 14 amino acids. V lost 3 bases and J lost 6; bases outside the gene matches: 6. CDR3 sequence (DNA): TGTGCCAGCAGCTTCGGGACAGGGTTCTTCGAGCAGTACTTC. As protein: CASSFGTGFFEQYF.

The chain uses TRBV6-5 and TRBJ1-2; 10 bases agree with TRBD1. The CDR3 has 13 residues. After removal of 6 bases from V and 8 bases from J, the junction contained 6 bases not matched to a gene. The germline V gene has CDR1 MNHEY and CDR2 SVGAGI. The CDR3: CASRTTGGQGYTF. The CDR3 bases are TGTGCCAGCAGAACGACAGGGGGCCAGGGCTACACCTTC.

The V gene is TRBV10-2, the J gene TRBJ2-7; no firm D call. The CDR3 extends over 10 amino acids. The germline gives CDR1 WSHSY, CDR2 SAAADI. V lost 2 bases and J 7 bases, leaving 3 bases between the germline ends. CDR3 sequence (DNA): TGCGCCAGCAGTGAGGGGGAGCAGTACTTC. Translation gives CASSEGEQYF.

The rearrangement links TRBV30 to TRBJ1-1; D uncertain. Per germline, CDR1 GTSNPN and CDR2 SVGIG (reference sequence). With 5 bases removed from V and 11 bases from J, the gap between germline ends came to 12 bases. The CDR3 length is 10 residues. The CDR3, as DNA: TGTGCCTGGGGACTTGAGGCGGCTTTCTTT. Its translation is CAWGLEAAFF. The full variable domain, its missing parts supplied by reference TRBV30 and TRBJ1-1, is SQTIHQWPATLVQPVGSPLSLECTVEGTSNPNLYWYRQAAGRGLQLLFYSVGIGQISSEVPQNLSASRPQDRQFILSSKKLLLSDSGFYLCAWGLEAAFFGQGTRLTVV.

The chain combines TRBV15 with TRBJ2-3, with 7 bases identical to TRBD2. Germline lookup yields CDR1 LNHNV and CDR2 YYDKDF (reference sequence). The V and J ends lost 6 bases and 1 base, in that order; junction bases with no gene match: 10. The CDR3 covers 16 residues. This CDR3 reads CATRVRAGWGTDTQYF. The CDR3 DNA sequence: TGTGCCACCAGGGTACGAGCGGGATGGGGCACAGATACGCAGTATTTT.

The V gene is TRBV6-5, the J gene TRBJ2-5; D perhaps matches TRBD1 (5 bases). The J call may not be correct, given that the DNA end is closer to TRBJ2-7. CDR3 length: 12 amino acids. Germline V gene data show CDR1 as MNHEY and CDR2 as SVGAGI. The CDR3 region is CASNGQGYEQYF. The CDR3 region has the DNA TGTGCCAGCAATGGGCAGGGCTACGAGCAGTACTTC.

The CDR3 here is CAISATGRQNTEAFF. CDR3 sequence (DNA): TGTGCCATCAGTGCCACGGGACGGCAGAACACTGAAGCTTTCTTT. The chain joins TRBV10-3 to TRBJ1-1; D might be TRBD1 (5 bases). Germline V lookup: CDR1 ENHRY, CDR2 SYGVKD. Trimming shortened V by 4 bases and J by 1 base, and 13 bases separated the two germline ends. The CDR3 loop spans 15 amino acids.

The CDR3 protein is CASSLEGALTEAFF. Written as DNA, the CDR3 is TGTGCCAGCAGCTTAGAGGGGGCCCTTACTGAAGCTTTCTTT. The rearrangement links TRBV7-9 to TRBJ1-1; 7 bases fit TRBD1. CDR1 is SEHNR and CDR2 is FQNEAQ in the germline V gene (reference sequence). V was pared by 1 base and J by 5 bases, with 4 bases of the junction left unmatched. The CDR3 contains 14 residues.

This chain uses TRBV7-2 with TRBJ1-5; TRBD1 is a possible D gene (5 bases). Trimming took off 3 bases at V and 3 bases at J, with 9 bases between the two ends. Germline loops: CDR1 SGHTA, CDR2 FQGNSA. The CDR3 sequence is 14 residues long. The CDR3 DNA sequence: TGTGCCAGCAGCTTCGACAGCTACAATCAGCCCCAGCATTTT. Translating gives CASSFDSYNQPQHF. The entire variable domain, with the rest obtained from reference TRBV7-2 and TRBJ1-5, is as follows: GAGVSQSPSNKVTEKGKDVELRCDPISGHTALYWYRQSLGQGLEFLIYFQGNSAPDKSGLPSDRFSAERTGGSVSTLTIQRTQQEDSAVYLCASSFDSYNQPQHFGDGTRLSIL.